This passage covers 20 T cell receptor beta chains from one sample sequenced in a study of blood T cell repertoires in COVID-19. Data came from immunoSEQ multiplex PCR; TCRdb stores just in-frame clones and leaves some out. Of 360,000 or so clones in the sample, 88% are singletons; the top ten hold 0.95% to 1.1%. The sequencing sample was made of PBMCs or T cells enriched from blood (not recorded which). The receptors were gathered from a woman in her 30s who had been exposed to COVID-19.

This CDR3 is CASSQGGMNTEAFF. For the CDR3, the DNA is TGCGCCAGCAGCCAAGGGGGCATGAACACTGAAGCTTTCTTT. The gene calls are TRBV4-1 and TRBJ1-1, with D possibly being TRBD1 (5 bases). The CDR3 sequence is 14 residues long. CDR1 is MGHRA and CDR2 is YSYEKL in the germline V gene. Trimming left V 1 base short and J 0 bases short, with 6 bases between.

The J gene is TRBJ2-7, the V gene TRBV5-6, with D maybe TRBD2 (5 bases). The CDR3 loop spans 13 amino acids. Deletions cut 0 bases from V and 11 bases from J, with 15 bases between. Germline-derived CDR1 and CDR2 are SGHDT and YYEEEE. The CDR3 DNA is TGTGCCAGCAGCTTGGAGGGTCGAGGGCAGGAGTACTTC. Protein: CASSLEGRGQEYF.

The chain links TRBV10-2 to TRBJ2-7; TRBD2 agrees at 13 bases. The CDR3 is 14 residues long. V was clipped by 4 bases and J by 3 bases; unmatched bases: 0. The germline V gene encodes CDR1 WSHSY and CDR2 SAAADI. CDR3: CASSGTSGSYEQYF. In DNA, the CDR3 is TGCGCCAGCAGTGGGACTAGCGGGAGCTACGAGCAGTACTTC.

V gene TRBV10-3 combines with J gene TRBJ2-7, with 13 bases aligning to TRBD2. This CDR3 is built from 15 residues. Germline values: CDR1 ENHRY, CDR2 SYGVKD. V lost 10 bases, J lost 3 bases, and 9 bases stayed unmatched. The CDR3 DNA is TGTGCCACTCTAATCGGGACTAGCGGGATCTACGAGCAGTACTTC. Amino acids: CATLIGTSGIYEQYF.

The rearrangement joins TRBV12-5 to TRBJ2-7; D is possibly TRBD2 (5 bases). The V gene's germline CDR1 is LGHNT and CDR2 FRNRAP. Trimming removed 6 bases from V and 5 bases from J, with 11 bases in between. CDR3 length: 12 residues. CDR3 coding DNA: TGTGCTAGTGGGAACACGGGGAACGAGCAGTACTTC. Encoded protein: CASGNTGNEQYF. Filled out from reference TRBV12-5 and TRBJ2-7, the complete variable domain reads DARVTQTPRHKVTEMGQEVTMRCQPILGHNTVFWYRQTMMQGLELLAYFRNRAPLDDSGMPKDRFSAEMPDATLATLKIQPSEPRDSAVYFCASGNTGNEQYFGPGTRLTVT.

The chain uses TRBV24-1 and TRBJ2-3; 7 bases align to TRBD1. The germline gives CDR1 KGHDR, CDR2 SFDVKD. The CDR3 is 17 amino acids. V was pared by 3 bases and J by 5 bases, with 13 bases of the junction left unmatched. The CDR3 region is CATSDPGTANERDTQYF. CDR3 coding DNA: TGTGCCACCAGTGATCCCGGGACAGCTAACGAGAGAGATACGCAGTATTTT.

The chain carries TRBV15 and TRBJ1-3; tentative D call: TRBD1 (6 bases). The CDR3 is 15 amino acids. Germline V gene sequence: CDR1 LNHNV, CDR2 YYDKDF (reference sequence). V was clipped by 3 bases and J by 3 bases, with 12 bases between them. This chain's CDR3 is CATSSGGAGGNTIYF. The CDR3 DNA is TGTGCCACCAGCAGTGGGGGGGCCGGTGGAAACACCATATATTTT.

V and J are TRBV2 and TRBJ2-3, with 9 bases lining up with TRBD2. The trim removed 4 bases at V and 0 bases at J, leaving 2 bases unmatched. In germline, CDR1 is SNHLY, CDR2 FYNNEI. The CDR3 sequence is 15 residues long. The CDR3 DNA reads as TGTGCCAGCAGTGGACTAGCGGCTAGCACAGATACGCAGTATTTT. This gives the protein CASSGLAASTDTQYF.

The gene calls are TRBV2 and TRBJ2-3; 8 nucleotides match TRBD2. Germline lookup yields CDR1 SNHLY and CDR2 FYNNEI. The junction had 6 bases not matched to a gene; V was cut back by 8 bases and J by 2 bases. The CDR3 is 14 amino acids. CDR3 nucleotides: TGTGCCAGCCAACTAGCGGAGCCCACAGATACGCAGTATTTT. This translates into CASQLAEPTDTQYF.

The table lists this clone with a few counts. The chain combines TRBV28 with TRBJ1-6; 10 bases agree with TRBD1. V shed 3 bases and J 0 bases; nucleotides not matched to a gene: 5. Germline V gene sequence: CDR1 MDHEN, CDR2 SYDVKM. CDR3 length: 18 residues. For the CDR3, the DNA is TGTGCCAGCAGTTTGGACAGGGGGGTAAGCTCCTATAATTCACCCCTCCACTTT. Protein: CASSLDRGVSSYNSPLHF.

This clone was seen only once. The chain couples TRBV3-1 (or the pseudogene TRBV3-2) to TRBJ2-7; possibly TRBD2 for D (6 bases). Trimming removed 4 bases at V and 1 base at J, with 8 bases between. The CDR3 runs 13 residues. The germline V gene has CDR1 LGHDT and CDR2 YNNKEL (reference sequence). CDR3 protein: CASSLGGSYEQYF. The CDR3 DNA reads TGTGCCAGCAGCCTCGGGGGATCCTACGAGCAGTACTTC.

This rearrangement joins TRBV24-1 to TRBJ2-1; 8 nucleotides agree with TRBD1. V dropped 1 base and J dropped 6; count of bases not matched to a gene: 4. Germline CDR1 is KGHDR and CDR2 is SFDVKD. The CDR3 has 15 amino acids. The CDR3 loop reads CATSDLQGGPNEQFF. For the CDR3, the DNA is TGTGCCACCAGTGATTTACAGGGGGGTCCCAATGAGCAGTTCTTC.

The chain joins TRBV15 to TRBJ2-1; D remains unclear. Germline CDR1 is LNHNV and CDR2 is YYDKDF (reference sequence). This CDR3 comprises 8 residues. The DNA for the CDR3 is TGTTCAGGTCGTTGGCGGTTCTTC. Translating it yields CSGRWRFF.

The chain couples TRBV28 to TRBJ2-3; D is possibly TRBD2 (5 bases). CDR3 length: 12 amino acids. V lost 10 bases, J lost 0 bases, and 8 bases lay in between. The germline V gene encodes CDR1 MDHEN and CDR2 SYDVKM. The CDR3, as DNA: TGTGCCACCCGGACTAGCACAGATACGCAGTATTTT. This sequence encodes CATRTSTDTQYF.

This sequence joins TRBV18 and TRBJ2-3; D not certain. The CDR3 is made up of 11 amino acids. The germline V gene has CDR1 KGHSH and CDR2 LQKENI. Trimming pared 4 bases from V and 7 bases from J, leaving 6 bases between. CDR3 residues: CASSLVNTQYF. CDR3 DNA sequence: TGTGCCAGCTCACTAGTAAATACGCAGTATTTT.

The chain uses TRBV27 and TRBJ2-7; 10 nucleotides agree with TRBD2. CDR3 length: 16 amino acids. Germline V lookup: CDR1 MNHEY, CDR2 SMNVEV (reference sequence). V lost 4 bases and J lost 7; bases outside the gene matches: 13. CDR3 coding DNA: TGTGCCAGCAGTTCCGGTTTAGCGGGAGGCATAGGGGAGCAGTACTTC. Its protein is CASSSGLAGGIGEQYF.

The CDR3 region is CASSLQGAEARYTF. The CDR3 nucleotides read TGTGCCAGCAGTCTCCAGGGGGCGGAGGCTCGCTACACCTTC. The chain is built from TRBV2 and TRBJ1-2, with 8 nucleotides matching TRBD1. Germline loops: CDR1 SNHLY, CDR2 FYNNEI. V shed 5 bases, J shed 9 bases, and the junction held 11 bases outside the gene matches. There are 14 residues in the CDR3.

The chain links TRBV5-1 to TRBJ1-1; TRBD1 might be the D (6 bases). V was cut by 1 base and J by 5 bases, with 9 bases left in between. The V gene's germline CDR1 is SGHRS and CDR2 YFSETQ. The CDR3 is 13 amino acids. CDR3 bases: TGCGCCAGCAGCTTGAAAGGGACAACTGAAGCTTTCTTT. Amino acids: CASSLKGTTEAFF.

There are a few counts of this clone. This rearrangement joins TRBV12-5 to TRBJ2-7; TRBD1 might be the D (6 bases). The ends were cut back, 7 bases at V and 2 bases at J, with 15 bases in the middle. The CDR3 extends over 14 amino acids. Germline assignment: CDR1 LGHNT and CDR2 FRNRAP. CDR3 DNA sequence: TGTGCTAGTGCTCAACAGGGTCCCGCCTACGAGCAGTACTTC. Protein sequence: CASAQQGPAYEQYF.

The V gene is TRBV15, the J gene TRBJ2-1; 9 nucleotides match TRBD2. V lost 8 bases, J lost 7 bases, and 18 bases stayed unmatched. Germline V lookup: CDR1 LNHNV, CDR2 YYDKDF (reference sequence). The CDR3 extends over 17 amino acids. DNA for the CDR3: TGTGCCACCCGCACGGGTGGGCGGGAGGGCCGGGGTAATGAGCAGTTCTTC. Its translation is CATRTGGREGRGNEQFF.